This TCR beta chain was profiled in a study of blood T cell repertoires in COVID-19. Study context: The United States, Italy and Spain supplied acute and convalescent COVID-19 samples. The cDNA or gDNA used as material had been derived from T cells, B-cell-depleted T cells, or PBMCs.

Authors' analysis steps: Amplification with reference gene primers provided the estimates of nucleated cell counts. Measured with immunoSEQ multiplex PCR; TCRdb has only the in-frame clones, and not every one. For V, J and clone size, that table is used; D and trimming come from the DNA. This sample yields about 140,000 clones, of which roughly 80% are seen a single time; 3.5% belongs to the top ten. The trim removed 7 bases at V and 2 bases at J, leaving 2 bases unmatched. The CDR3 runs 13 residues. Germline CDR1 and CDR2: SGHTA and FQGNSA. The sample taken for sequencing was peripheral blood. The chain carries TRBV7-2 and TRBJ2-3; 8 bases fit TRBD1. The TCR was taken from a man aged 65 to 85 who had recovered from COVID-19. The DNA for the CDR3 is TGTGCCAGCAAGGACAGGGCCACAGATACGCAGTATTTT. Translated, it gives CASKDRATDTQYF.